This T cell receptor beta chain comes out of a study of blood T cells in healthy people across ages. In regard to this clonotype: What it recognizes is unknown.

V dropped 3 bases and J dropped 4 bases, with 13 bases sitting between them. The CDR3 runs to 14 residues. Germline CDR1 is MNHNS and CDR2 is SASEGT. Notes on the study in general: Age advanced and TCR beta diversity per million T cells fell, roughly linearly.

The authors ran a second PCR of roughly 6 to 12 cycles using a sample-barcoded 5' primer and a J-beta primer mix. Every sample produced at least 2.5 million CDR3-containing paired-end reads. One entry per CDR3 protein, called by TCRdb with MiXCR from the 5' RACE reads. This table holds about 1,400,000 distinct CDR3 sequences, 55% to 75% found once. The sequencing input was blood. The rearrangement links TRBV6-1 to TRBJ2-7, with a tentative D call TRBD1 (5 bases). The sequence derives from a man younger than 35 in good health. The CDR3 is CASSDGQGWYEQYF. Here the CDR3 DNA reads TGTGCCAGCAGTGATGGTCAGGGTTGGTACGAGCAGTACTTC.